Listed here are 5 T cell receptor beta chains from one sample, sequenced in a study of blood T cell repertoires in COVID-19. Repertoires were generated with immunoSEQ multiplex PCR, while TCRdb's copy carries only in-frame clones and drops some. The sample carries 250,000 to 300,000 clones, about 89% recorded once. Sequencing was performed on peripheral blood. The receptors here all came from a man aged 50 or older with acute or convalescent COVID-19.

The chain links TRBV30 to TRBJ1-1; TRBD1 agrees at 7 bases. The CDR3 has 13 residues. Germline V CDR1 and CDR2: GTSNPN, SVGIG (reference sequence). The J segment lost 0 bases and the V segment lost 5 bases, leaving 3 bases of the junction unmatched. CDR3 nucleotides: TGTGCCTGGGGGGGACAGTTGAACACTGAAGCTTTCTTT. Protein sequence: CAWGGQLNTEAFF.

This chain connects TRBV10-1 to TRBJ1-5, with a possible D match to TRBD1 (5 bases). Trimming stripped 4 bases from V and 7 bases from J, with 14 bases between. The length of the CDR3 is 14 residues. Germline V gives CDR1 WNHNN, CDR2 SYGVQD (reference sequence). DNA of the CDR3: TGCGCCAGCAGTGGTACAAACTCAGGGCAGCCCCAGCATTTT. It encodes CASSGTNSGQPQHF.

The chain is built from TRBV7-6 and TRBJ1-2, with a tentative D call TRBD1 (5 bases). The length of the CDR3 is 13 residues. CDR1 is SGHVS and CDR2 is FNYEAQ in the germline V gene. Trimming removed 4 bases from V and 4 bases from J, with 10 bases in between. For the CDR3, the DNA is TGTGCCAGCAGCTCACAGGTGGGCTATGGCTACACCTTC. This translates into CASSSQVGYGYTF.

The rearrangement uses TRBV5-1 and TRBJ1-4; D may be TRBD1 (5 bases). The CDR3 sequence is 14 residues long. Germline lookup yields CDR1 SGHRS and CDR2 YFSETQ. V dropped 4 bases and J dropped 8 bases, with 15 bases sitting between them. The CDR3 sequence is CASSPGGMREKLFF. The CDR3 DNA sequence: TGCGCCAGCAGCCCCGGGGGAATGAGGGAAAAACTGTTTTTT.

The V gene is TRBV3-1 (or the pseudogene TRBV3-2), the J gene TRBJ1-5; no clear D. The CDR3 loop spans 14 amino acids. CDR1 LGHDT and CDR2 YNNKEL come from the germline V gene (reference sequence). V lost 0 bases to trimming and J lost 4 bases, with 7 bases between them. This CDR3 reads CASSQDLVNQPQHF. CDR3 DNA sequence: TGTGCCAGCAGCCAAGATCTCGTTAATCAGCCCCAGCATTTT.